The clone carrying this T cell receptor beta chain was detected only a few times. Germline assignment: CDR1 SGHRS and CDR2 YFSETQ. V was cut by 0 bases and J by 2 bases, with 16 bases left in between. CDR3 length: 17 amino acids. TCRdb recomputed calls from the RT-PCR reads with MiXCR, one row per CDR3 protein. The table shows about 700,000 distinct CDR3 sequences, with 11% to 15% occurring only once. Sequenced sample: memory CD4+ T cells from blood. This chain links TRBV5-1 with TRBJ2-3, with a possible D match to TRBD1 (6 bases). The source is a female donor in good health, serving as a healthy control. This CDR3 is CASSLEAPGAPTDTQYF. The CDR3 region has the DNA TGCGCCAGCAGCTTGGAGGCCCCAGGGGCCCCCACAGATACGCAGTATTTT.